A selection of T cell receptor beta chains follows, all from one sample in a study of shared clonotypes between healthy human individuals. Profiling relied on immunoSEQ multiplex PCR, and the TCRdb table lists in-frame clones only, not all of them. The sample shows a few million clones, around 92% of them seen only once. Sequenced: naive CD4+ T cells from PBMCs. All receptors derive from a man younger than 35 in good health. Some clones in this sample may be carry-over from other donors' samples. CDR3s include the opening cysteine and the closing phenylalanine or tryptophan. Each record gives: V gene, clone size, D gene, J gene, CDR3 DNA, CDR3 protein. The D gene is left open where the match is weak. The size entry is marked missing in some rows and otherwise reads once, few, many or a size class.

v_gene: TRBV18; abundance: .; d_gene: .; j_gene: TRBJ1-2; CDR3nt: TGTGCCAGCTCACCGTCACAGGGTAACTATGGCTACACCTTC; CDR3aa: CASSPSQGNYGYTF
v_gene: TRBV6-1; abundance: .; d_gene: TRBD1; j_gene: TRBJ2-1; CDR3nt: TGTGCCAGCAGAAGACAGGGTGTTGGTGAGCAGTTCTTC; CDR3aa: CASRRQGVGEQFF
v_gene: TRBV6-5; abundance: .; d_gene: TRBD1; j_gene: TRBJ1-4; CDR3nt: TGTGCCAGCACCTTAAACAGGGGAGAAGAAAAACTGTTTTTT; CDR3aa: CASTLNRGEEKLFF
v_gene: TRBV28; abundance: .; d_gene: TRBD2; j_gene: TRBJ2-1; CDR3nt: TGTGCCAGCAGTTCCGGGGCTAGCGGGAGTAGATATGAGCAGTTCTTC; CDR3aa: CASSSGASGSRYEQFF
v_gene: TRBV4-1; abundance: .; d_gene: TRBD2; j_gene: TRBJ2-7; CDR3nt: TGCGCCAGCAGCCAACCACAACGGACTAGCGGGAGAGAGCAGTACTTC; CDR3aa: CASSQPQRTSGREQYF
v_gene: TRBV28; abundance: .; d_gene: .; j_gene: TRBJ1-3; CDR3nt: TGTGCCAGCAGTCCCTCGGGGGGCTCTGGAAACACCATATATTTT; CDR3aa: CASSPSGGSGNTIYF
v_gene: TRBV29-1; abundance: .; d_gene: TRBD2; j_gene: TRBJ2-7; CDR3nt: TGCAGCGTTGGGCTCCGGTACCCGGGACTAGCGGGGGGGAGCGACGAGCAGTACTTC; CDR3aa: CSVGLRYPGLAGGSDEQYF
v_gene: TRBV19; abundance: .; d_gene: .; j_gene: TRBJ2-3; CDR3nt: TGTGCCAGTAGTAGGGTGTATTACACAGATACGCAGTATTTT; CDR3aa: CASSRVYYTDTQYF
v_gene: TRBV4-2; abundance: .; d_gene: .; j_gene: TRBJ2-1; CDR3nt: TGTGCCAGCAGCCAAGATACTAGCAGGTTATCCTACAATGAGCAGTTCTTC; CDR3aa: CASSQDTSRLSYNEQFF
v_gene: TRBV14; abundance: .; d_gene: TRBD1; j_gene: TRBJ2-7; CDR3nt: TGTGCCAGCAGCACCACGGGACAGGGACTTTCCTACGAGCAGTACTTC; CDR3aa: CASSTTGQGLSYEQYF
v_gene: TRBV10-3; abundance: .; d_gene: TRBD1; j_gene: TRBJ1-5; CDR3nt: TGTGCCATCAGCCAGGGACAGGGAGGCAATCAGCCCCAGCATTTT; CDR3aa: CAISQGQGGNQPQHF
v_gene: TRBV4-1; abundance: few; d_gene: .; j_gene: TRBJ2-5; CDR3nt: TGCGCCAGCAGCCAAGTGGTGACCCAGTACTTC; CDR3aa: CASSQVVTQYF
v_gene: TRBV27; abundance: .; d_gene: TRBD1; j_gene: TRBJ1-2; CDR3nt: TGTGCCAGCAGCAGACAGGGGGCCGCTGGCTACACCTTC; CDR3aa: CASSRQGAAGYTF
v_gene: TRBV5-1; abundance: .; d_gene: .; j_gene: TRBJ2-7; CDR3nt: TGCGCCAGCAGCTTACGGACGGATAGCTCCTACGAGCAGTACTTC; CDR3aa: CASSLRTDSSYEQYF
v_gene: TRBV28; abundance: .; d_gene: TRBD1; j_gene: TRBJ1-2; CDR3nt: TGTGCCAGCAAGACAGGGGTTAACTATGGCTACACCTTC; CDR3aa: CASKTGVNYGYTF
v_gene: TRBV28; abundance: .; d_gene: .; j_gene: TRBJ1-1; CDR3nt: TGTGCCAGCAGTGCCCTCGTGGACAGACCTTCCCTGAACACTGAAGCTTTCTTT; CDR3aa: CASSALVDRPSLNTEAFF
v_gene: TRBV5-1; abundance: .; d_gene: .; j_gene: TRBJ1-5; CDR3nt: TGCGCCAGCAGCTTGGGACACCCAGACGGCGATCAGCCCCAGCATTTT; CDR3aa: CASSLGHPDGDQPQHF
v_gene: TRBV7-9; abundance: .; d_gene: .; j_gene: TRBJ1-1; CDR3nt: TGTGCCAGCAGCTTACCTGAGTACACTGAAGCTTTCTTT; CDR3aa: CASSLPEYTEAFF
v_gene: TRBV18; abundance: .; d_gene: .; j_gene: TRBJ2-1; CDR3nt: TGTGCCAGCTCACCACGCCGGCAGCACGAGCAGTTCTTC; CDR3aa: CASSPRRQHEQFF
v_gene: TRBV7-3; abundance: .; d_gene: TRBD2; j_gene: TRBJ2-1; CDR3nt: TGTGCCAGCAGCCAGATCGGGACTAGCGGAAACAATGAGCAGTTCTTC; CDR3aa: CASSQIGTSGNNEQFF
v_gene: TRBV19; abundance: .; d_gene: TRBD1; j_gene: TRBJ2-7; CDR3nt: TGTGCCAGTAGTATGACAGGGGGCACCTTCTACGAGCAGTACTTC; CDR3aa: CASSMTGGTFYEQYF
v_gene: TRBV5-6; abundance: .; d_gene: TRBD1; j_gene: TRBJ1-5; CDR3nt: TGTGCCAGCAGCTTCGGACAGGGCAATCAGCCCCAGCATTTT; CDR3aa: CASSFGQGNQPQHF
v_gene: TRBV28; abundance: .; d_gene: .; j_gene: TRBJ1-1; CDR3nt: TGTGCCAGCAGTACCACCCCAGCGATGAACACTGAAGCTTTCTTT; CDR3aa: CASSTTPAMNTEAFF
v_gene: TRBV7-9; abundance: .; d_gene: .; j_gene: TRBJ2-7; CDR3nt: TGTGCCAGCAGCTCCCATGGGGCCCCCAGCTCCTACGAGCAGTACTTC; CDR3aa: CASSSHGAPSSYEQYF
v_gene: TRBV7-3; abundance: .; d_gene: TRBD2; j_gene: TRBJ2-2; CDR3nt: TGTGCCAGCAGTCTTTATCGGTCAGCGGGATCGACCGGGGAGCTGTTTTTT; CDR3aa: CASSLYRSAGSTGELFF
v_gene: TRBV5-5; abundance: .; d_gene: TRBD2; j_gene: TRBJ2-7; CDR3nt: TGTGCCAGCAGCCCCCAAGGCGGGAGCGGTTCCTACGAGCAGTACTTC; CDR3aa: CASSPQGGSGSYEQYF
v_gene: TRBV4-2; abundance: .; d_gene: .; j_gene: TRBJ2-7; CDR3nt: TGTGCCAGCAGCCAAGATCTGAGGGGCGGGTACGAGCAGTACTTC; CDR3aa: CASSQDLRGGYEQYF
v_gene: TRBV7-2; abundance: .; d_gene: .; j_gene: TRBJ1-2; CDR3nt: TGTGCCAGCAGCTCCGCCGCTTCGGGCTATGGCTACACCTTC; CDR3aa: CASSSAASGYGYTF
v_gene: TRBV11-3; abundance: once; d_gene: TRBD2; j_gene: TRBJ2-7; CDR3nt: TGTGCCAGCAGCTGGAGGGAGGGCTACGAGCAGTACTTC; CDR3aa: CASSWREGYEQYF
v_gene: TRBV7-9; abundance: .; d_gene: TRBD1; j_gene: TRBJ1-6; CDR3nt: TGTGCCAGCGACGACCGGGACAGGGGTAATTCACCCCTCCACTTT; CDR3aa: CASDDRDRGNSPLHF
v_gene: TRBV14; abundance: .; d_gene: TRBD1; j_gene: TRBJ2-1; CDR3nt: TGTGCCAGCAGCCAACCGGGACAGGGGGCGAGTGAGCAGTTCTTC; CDR3aa: CASSQPGQGASEQFF
v_gene: TRBV18; abundance: few; d_gene: .; j_gene: TRBJ2-4; CDR3nt: TGTGCCAGCTCACAGCAGGGGAGGCAAAACATTCAGTACTTC; CDR3aa: CASSQQGRQNIQYF
v_gene: TRBV5-4; abundance: .; d_gene: .; j_gene: TRBJ2-7; CDR3nt: TGTGCCAGCAGCTTGGGGGACGGGCAGTACTTC; CDR3aa: CASSLGDGQYF
v_gene: TRBV25-1; abundance: once; d_gene: .; j_gene: TRBJ2-7; CDR3nt: TGTGCCAGCAGTAGGGGGGTCGGAATAGCCTACGAGCAGTACTTC; CDR3aa: CASSRGVGIAYEQYF
v_gene: TRBV2; abundance: .; d_gene: .; j_gene: TRBJ1-5; CDR3nt: TGTGCCAGCAGTGAAGGGGCGGCGACGCCCCAGCATTTT; CDR3aa: CASSEGAATPQHF
v_gene: TRBV7-2; abundance: .; d_gene: TRBD2; j_gene: TRBJ2-1; CDR3nt: TGTGCCAGCAGCCGGAGCAGCGGGAGTTTTGGTGAGCAGTTCTTC; CDR3aa: CASSRSSGSFGEQFF
v_gene: TRBV27; abundance: .; d_gene: .; j_gene: TRBJ1-2; CDR3nt: TGTGCCAGCAGTTTATCGCGGGTGAGCTATGGCTACACCTTC; CDR3aa: CASSLSRVSYGYTF
v_gene: TRBV29-1; abundance: .; d_gene: TRBD2; j_gene: TRBJ2-5; CDR3nt: TGCAGCGTTGAGATAGCGGGACTGGAGACCCAGTACTTC; CDR3aa: CSVEIAGLETQYF
v_gene: TRBV28; abundance: .; d_gene: .; j_gene: TRBJ1-2; CDR3nt: TGTGCCAGCAGTTTTGTAATTGGTGAGGGGCCGAAGGGCTACACCTTC; CDR3aa: CASSFVIGEGPKGYTF
v_gene: TRBV4-2; abundance: once; d_gene: TRBD2; j_gene: TRBJ2-2; CDR3nt: TGTGCCAGCAGCCCGGCAGCGGGACGGAACACCGGGGAGCTGTTTTTT; CDR3aa: CASSPAAGRNTGELFF
v_gene: TRBV6-1; abundance: .; d_gene: .; j_gene: TRBJ2-7; CDR3nt: TGTGCCTCAGGACTCGAGCAGTACTTC; CDR3aa: CASGLEQYF
v_gene: TRBV5-1; abundance: .; d_gene: .; j_gene: TRBJ1-1; CDR3nt: TGCGCCAGCAGCTTTCAAGGATCGGATACTGAAGCTTTCTTT; CDR3aa: CASSFQGSDTEAFF
v_gene: TRBV12-5; abundance: .; d_gene: .; j_gene: TRBJ2-5; CDR3nt: TGTGCTAGTAGTTTAATTGGAGGGGAGACCCAGTACTTC; CDR3aa: CASSLIGGETQYF
v_gene: TRBV30; abundance: .; d_gene: TRBD1; j_gene: TRBJ1-6; CDR3nt: TGTGCCTGGAACAGGGGCTGGAATTCACCCCTCCACTTT; CDR3aa: CAWNRGWNSPLHF